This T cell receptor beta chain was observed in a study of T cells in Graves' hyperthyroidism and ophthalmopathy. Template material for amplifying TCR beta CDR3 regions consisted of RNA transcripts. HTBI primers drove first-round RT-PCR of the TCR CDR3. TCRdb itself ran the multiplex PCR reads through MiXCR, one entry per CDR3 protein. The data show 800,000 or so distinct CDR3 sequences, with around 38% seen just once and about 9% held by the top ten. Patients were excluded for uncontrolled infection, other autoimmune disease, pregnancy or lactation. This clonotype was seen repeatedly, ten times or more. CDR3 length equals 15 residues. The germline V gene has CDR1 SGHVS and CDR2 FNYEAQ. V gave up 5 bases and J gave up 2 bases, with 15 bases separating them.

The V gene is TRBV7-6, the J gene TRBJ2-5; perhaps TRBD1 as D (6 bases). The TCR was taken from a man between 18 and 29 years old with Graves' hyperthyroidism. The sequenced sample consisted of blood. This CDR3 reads CASSETPGHQETQYF. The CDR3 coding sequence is TGTGCCAGCAGCGAGACCCCGGGACATCAAGAGACCCAGTACTTC.